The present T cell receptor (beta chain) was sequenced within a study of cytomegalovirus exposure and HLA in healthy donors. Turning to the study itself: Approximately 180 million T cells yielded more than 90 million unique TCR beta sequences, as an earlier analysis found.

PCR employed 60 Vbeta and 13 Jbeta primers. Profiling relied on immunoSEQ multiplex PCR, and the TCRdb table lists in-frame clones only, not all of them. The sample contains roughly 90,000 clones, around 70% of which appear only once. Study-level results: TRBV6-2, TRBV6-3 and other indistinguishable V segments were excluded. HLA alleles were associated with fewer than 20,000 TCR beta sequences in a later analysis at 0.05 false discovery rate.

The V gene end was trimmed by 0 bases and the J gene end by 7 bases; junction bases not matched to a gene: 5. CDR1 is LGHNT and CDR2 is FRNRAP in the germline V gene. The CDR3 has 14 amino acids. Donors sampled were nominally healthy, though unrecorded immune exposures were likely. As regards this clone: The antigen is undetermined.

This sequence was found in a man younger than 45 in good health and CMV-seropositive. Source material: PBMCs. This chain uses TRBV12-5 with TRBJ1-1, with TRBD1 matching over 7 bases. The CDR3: CASGLVISGGEAFF. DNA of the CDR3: TGTGCTAGTGGTTTGGTAATTTCAGGGGGTGAAGCTTTCTTT.